The rows below give T cell receptor beta chains drawn from one sample of a study of T cell responses to AZD1222 COVID-19 vaccine. TCRdb keeps only in-frame clones here, not all; method: immunoSEQ multiplex PCR. The data show around 120,000 clones, with 85% to 95% seen just once and less than 6% held by the top ten. The specimen was peripheral blood, collected 28 days after the second AZD1222 dose. All receptors derive from an adult who received the AZD1222 COVID-19 vaccine. The CDR3 runs from the conserved cysteine through the conserved F or W. A D gene is named only where the DNA matches it firmly. Expanded clones get a size class; other rows say once, few or many, or leave the size out.

clone size: .
J gene: TRBJ1-5
D gene: .
V gene: TRBV6-5
CDR3 protein: CASSQQGFDQPQHF
CDR3 DNA: TGTGCCAGCAGTCAACAGGGTTTTGATCAGCCCCAGCATTTT

clone size: .
J gene: TRBJ2-5
D gene: TRBD1
V gene: TRBV18
CDR3 protein: CASSPQGAHGETQYF
CDR3 DNA: TGTGCCAGCTCACCTCAGGGGGCCCATGGGGAGACCCAGTACTTC

clone size: .
J gene: TRBJ1-1
D gene: TRBD1
V gene: TRBV5-1
CDR3 protein: CASSSLGQGIGDEAFF
CDR3 DNA: TGCGCCAGCAGCTCCTTGGGACAGGGGATTGGGGATGAAGCTTTCTTT

clone size: .
J gene: TRBJ1-4
D gene: .
V gene: TRBV19
CDR3 protein: CASSITQQGGNEKLFF
CDR3 DNA: TGTGCCAGTAGTATTACCCAACAGGGCGGTAATGAAAAACTGTTTTTT

clone size: .
J gene: TRBJ2-1
D gene: .
V gene: TRBV11-1
CDR3 protein: CASSFEANLVNEQFF
CDR3 DNA: TGTGCCAGCAGCTTCGAGGCGAACCTTGTCAATGAGCAGTTCTTC

clone size: .
J gene: TRBJ1-5
D gene: TRBD1
V gene: TRBV6-2/TRBV6-3
CDR3 protein: CASSRQGAVGNQPQHF
CDR3 DNA: TGTGCCAGCAGTCGACAGGGGGCGGTCGGCAATCAGCCCCAGCATTTT

clone size: .
J gene: TRBJ2-7
D gene: .
V gene: TRBV15
CDR3 protein: CATSPRATYEQYF
CDR3 DNA: TGTGCCACCAGCCCCCGGGCGACCTACGAGCAGTACTTC

clone size: once
J gene: TRBJ2-1
D gene: .
V gene: TRBV20-1
CDR3 protein: CSASRSASSYNEQFF
CDR3 DNA: TGCAGTGCTAGTAGGAGTGCTAGCTCCTACAATGAGCAGTTCTTC

clone size: .
J gene: TRBJ2-1
D gene: .
V gene: TRBV9
CDR3 protein: CASSVFDTSSYNEQFF
CDR3 DNA: TGTGCCAGCAGCGTATTCGATACCTCCTCCTACAATGAGCAGTTCTTC

clone size: .
J gene: TRBJ2-7
D gene: TRBD2
V gene: TRBV11-1
CDR3 protein: CASSPPSGTSSYEQYF
CDR3 DNA: TGTGCCAGCAGCCCGCCTAGCGGGACGAGCTCCTACGAGCAGTACTTC

clone size: .
J gene: TRBJ1-1
D gene: .
V gene: TRBV6-5
CDR3 protein: CASSYSGRANTEAFF
CDR3 DNA: TGTGCCAGCAGTTACTCGGGACGGGCGAACACTGAAGCTTTCTTT

clone size: .
J gene: TRBJ2-3
D gene: TRBD2
V gene: TRBV5-1
CDR3 protein: CASSLASSGDTQYF
CDR3 DNA: TGCGCCAGCAGCTTGGCCTCTAGCGGAGATACGCAGTATTTT

clone size: .
J gene: TRBJ2-2
D gene: .
V gene: TRBV9
CDR3 protein: CASSLGSGELFF
CDR3 DNA: TGTGCCAGCAGCCTCGGGTCCGGGGAGCTGTTTTTT

clone size: medium-sized
J gene: TRBJ1-2
D gene: .
V gene: TRBV12-3/TRBV12-4
CDR3 protein: CASSSSVGYGYTF
CDR3 DNA: TGTGCCAGCAGTTCCTCCGTGGGCTATGGCTACACCTTC

clone size: .
J gene: TRBJ2-7
D gene: TRBD2
V gene: TRBV5-6
CDR3 protein: CASSLKGLATSEQYF
CDR3 DNA: TGTGCCAGCAGCCTGAAGGGACTAGCGACAAGCGAGCAGTACTTC

clone size: once
J gene: TRBJ2-3
D gene: .
V gene: TRBV7-2
CDR3 protein: CASSLAGGTDTQYF
CDR3 DNA: TGTGCCAGCAGCTTAGCTGGGGGGACAGATACGCAGTATTTT

clone size: .
J gene: TRBJ1-6
D gene: .
V gene: TRBV6-4
CDR3 protein: CASRGRSLHF
CDR3 DNA: TGTGCCAGCAGGGGGAGGTCCCTCCACTTT

clone size: .
J gene: TRBJ1-1
D gene: .
V gene: TRBV19
CDR3 protein: CASSSLRGTEAFF
CDR3 DNA: TGTGCCAGTAGTAGTCTGAGGGGAACTGAAGCTTTCTTT

clone size: .
J gene: TRBJ1-1
D gene: .
V gene: TRBV5-4
CDR3 protein: CASSPTPNTEAFF
CDR3 DNA: TGTGCCAGCAGCCCGACACCGAACACTGAAGCTTTCTTT

clone size: .
J gene: TRBJ2-2
D gene: .
V gene: TRBV6-4
CDR3 protein: CASSVEAITGELFF
CDR3 DNA: TGTGCCAGCAGTGTGGAGGCGATCACCGGGGAGCTGTTTTTT

clone size: .
J gene: TRBJ1-2
D gene: TRBD1
V gene: TRBV5-4
CDR3 protein: CASSDPQGGTLYGYTF
CDR3 DNA: TGTGCCAGCAGCGACCCACAGGGGGGAACCCTCTATGGCTACACCTTC

clone size: .
J gene: TRBJ1-1
D gene: TRBD1
V gene: TRBV18
CDR3 protein: CASSPPTTGGTEAFF
CDR3 DNA: TGTGCCAGCTCACCACCTACAACAGGGGGCACTGAAGCTTTCTTT

clone size: .
J gene: TRBJ2-7
D gene: .
V gene: TRBV2
CDR3 protein: CASSGRRGKYEQYF
CDR3 DNA: TGTGCCAGCAGTGGACGAAGGGGCAAGTACGAGCAGTACTTC

clone size: .
J gene: TRBJ2-5
D gene: TRBD2
V gene: TRBV9
CDR3 protein: CASSPRLAHTGAQYF
CDR3 DNA: TGTGCCAGCAGCCCCAGACTAGCGCACACTGGGGCCCAGTACTTC

clone size: once
J gene: TRBJ1-4
D gene: .
V gene: TRBV9
CDR3 protein: CASSVSQVATNEKLFF
CDR3 DNA: TGTGCCAGCAGCGTCAGTCAAGTTGCAACTAATGAAAAACTGTTTTTT

clone size: few
J gene: TRBJ2-7
D gene: .
V gene: TRBV19
CDR3 protein: CASSIGGQSYEQYF
CDR3 DNA: TGTGCCAGTAGTATTGGCGGACAGTCTTACGAGCAGTACTTC

clone size: .
J gene: TRBJ2-1
D gene: .
V gene: TRBV11-2
CDR3 protein: CASRDWALDEQFF
CDR3 DNA: TGTGCCAGCAGGGATTGGGCCCTCGATGAGCAGTTCTTC

clone size: .
J gene: TRBJ2-7
D gene: TRBD2
V gene: TRBV7-6
CDR3 protein: CASSSTTSGSSYEQYF
CDR3 DNA: TGTGCCAGCAGCTCGACGACTAGCGGGAGTTCCTACGAGCAGTACTTC

clone size: .
J gene: TRBJ1-6
D gene: TRBD1
V gene: TRBV27
CDR3 protein: CASSFQGDYNSPLHF
CDR3 DNA: TGTGCCAGCAGTTTCCAGGGGGATTATAATTCACCCCTCCACTTT

clone size: .
J gene: TRBJ1-5
D gene: .
V gene: TRBV30
CDR3 protein: CAWSVQWGDQGHRSNQPQHF
CDR3 DNA: TGTGCCTGGAGTGTACAATGGGGGGATCAGGGACACAGAAGCAATCAGCCCCAGCATTTT

clone size: .
J gene: TRBJ2-1
D gene: .
V gene: TRBV27
CDR3 protein: CASSLRFIGGMNNEQFF
CDR3 DNA: TGTGCCAGCAGTTTGCGTTTTATTGGGGGAATGAACAATGAGCAGTTCTTC

clone size: .
J gene: TRBJ2-5
D gene: .
V gene: TRBV6-5
CDR3 protein: CASSQSPLETQYF
CDR3 DNA: TGTGCCAGCAGTCAAAGTCCCCTCGAGACCCAGTACTTC

clone size: .
J gene: TRBJ1-2
D gene: .
V gene: TRBV12-3/TRBV12-4
CDR3 protein: CASSLSAMGYTF
CDR3 DNA: TGTGCCAGCAGTTTATCGGCGATGGGCTACACCTTC

clone size: .
J gene: TRBJ2-5
D gene: TRBD2
V gene: TRBV20-1
CDR3 protein: CSASYSGLEETQYF
CDR3 DNA: TGCAGTGCTAGTTATAGCGGGCTAGAAGAGACCCAGTACTTC

clone size: once
J gene: TRBJ2-7
D gene: .
V gene: TRBV27
CDR3 protein: CASSSRLARGEQYF
CDR3 DNA: TGTGCCAGCAGTTCCCGTTTAGCCAGGGGAGAGCAGTACTTC

clone size: once
J gene: TRBJ1-6
D gene: .
V gene: TRBV4-2
CDR3 protein: CASSQEFAAVNNSPLHF
CDR3 DNA: TGTGCCAGCAGCCAAGAGTTCGCAGCAGTGAATAATTCACCCCTCCACTTT

clone size: .
J gene: TRBJ1-2
D gene: .
V gene: TRBV5-6
CDR3 protein: CASSFGQNYGYTF
CDR3 DNA: TGTGCCAGCAGCTTCGGGCAGAACTATGGCTACACCTTC

clone size: .
J gene: TRBJ1-3
D gene: TRBD1
V gene: TRBV19
CDR3 protein: CASSISGTGRGTIYF
CDR3 DNA: TGTGCCAGTAGTATTTCGGGGACAGGCCGAGGCACCATATATTTT

clone size: .
J gene: TRBJ2-1
D gene: TRBD2
V gene: TRBV29-1
CDR3 protein: CSVETGTIYNEQFF
CDR3 DNA: TGCAGCGTTGAGACCGGGACTATCTACAATGAGCAGTTCTTC

clone size: .
J gene: TRBJ1-1
D gene: .
V gene: TRBV29-1
CDR3 protein: CSSLQPYMNTEAFF
CDR3 DNA: TGCAGCTCATTACAGCCGTACATGAACACTGAAGCTTTCTTT

clone size: .
J gene: TRBJ1-1
D gene: .
V gene: TRBV7-9
CDR3 protein: CASSPTSLRGGTEAFF
CDR3 DNA: TGTGCCAGCAGCCCCACAAGTCTCCGCGGGGGCACTGAAGCTTTCTTT

clone size: .
J gene: TRBJ2-7
D gene: .
V gene: TRBV29-1
CDR3 protein: CSVTGARHEQYF
CDR3 DNA: TGCAGCGTCACCGGGGCACGGCACGAGCAGTACTTC

clone size: once
J gene: TRBJ1-1
D gene: .
V gene: TRBV7-8
CDR3 protein: CASSAGVLNTEAFF
CDR3 DNA: TGTGCCAGCAGTGCAGGGGTTCTGAACACTGAAGCTTTCTTT

clone size: .
J gene: TRBJ2-1
D gene: TRBD2
V gene: TRBV7-2
CDR3 protein: CASSQSRTSKYEQFF
CDR3 DNA: TGTGCCAGCAGCCAAAGCCGGACTAGTAAGTATGAGCAGTTCTTC

clone size: .
J gene: TRBJ2-3
D gene: .
V gene: TRBV5-8
CDR3 protein: CASSLGYRPSGDTQYF
CDR3 DNA: TGTGCCAGCAGCTTGGGCTACAGGCCGTCGGGGGATACGCAGTATTTT

clone size: .
J gene: TRBJ1-1
D gene: .
V gene: TRBV5-4
CDR3 protein: CASSLRSSETEAFF
CDR3 DNA: TGTGCCAGCAGCTTGCGGTCCTCGGAAACTGAAGCTTTCTTT

clone size: once
J gene: TRBJ2-2
D gene: .
V gene: TRBV2
CDR3 protein: CASSQNWGTGELFF
CDR3 DNA: TGTGCCAGCAGTCAAAACTGGGGGACCGGGGAGCTGTTTTTT

clone size: .
J gene: TRBJ2-7
D gene: .
V gene: TRBV11-2
CDR3 protein: CASSLGGAGNYEQYF
CDR3 DNA: TGTGCCAGCAGCTTAGGAGGGGCAGGTAACTACGAGCAGTACTTC

clone size: .
J gene: TRBJ2-2
D gene: TRBD2
V gene: TRBV28
CDR3 protein: CASSGGGPGELFF
CDR3 DNA: TGTGCCAGCAGTGGCGGGGGGCCCGGGGAGCTGTTTTTT

clone size: .
J gene: TRBJ1-1
D gene: TRBD1
V gene: TRBV6-6
CDR3 protein: CASSDRGGTEAFF
CDR3 DNA: TGTGCCAGCAGTGACAGGGGTGGGACTGAAGCTTTCTTT

clone size: once
J gene: TRBJ1-1
D gene: TRBD1
V gene: TRBV5-1
CDR3 protein: CASSQDRSTEAFF
CDR3 DNA: TGCGCCAGCAGCCAGGACAGGAGCACTGAAGCTTTCTTT

clone size: .
J gene: TRBJ1-3
D gene: .
V gene: TRBV29-1
CDR3 protein: CSVAGPRNTIYF
CDR3 DNA: TGCAGCGTAGCCGGGCCACGGAACACCATATATTTT

clone size: .
J gene: TRBJ1-1
D gene: .
V gene: TRBV5-1
CDR3 protein: CASSLDTEAFF
CDR3 DNA: TGCGCCAGCAGCTTGGACACTGAAGCTTTCTTT

clone size: .
J gene: TRBJ1-4
D gene: .
V gene: TRBV5-6
CDR3 protein: CASSPQGRGEKLFF
CDR3 DNA: TGTGCCAGCAGCCCTCAAGGACGAGGCGAAAAACTGTTTTTT

clone size: .
J gene: TRBJ1-5
D gene: .
V gene: TRBV15
CDR3 protein: CATSRHRDSNQPQHF
CDR3 DNA: TGTGCCACCAGCAGACACAGGGATAGCAATCAGCCCCAGCATTTT

clone size: .
J gene: TRBJ1-5
D gene: .
V gene: TRBV15
CDR3 protein: CATSRDRGRNQPQHF
CDR3 DNA: TGTGCCACCAGCAGAGATCGAGGGCGGAATCAGCCCCAGCATTTT

clone size: .
J gene: TRBJ1-1
D gene: .
V gene: TRBV6-5
CDR3 protein: CASSYEGLTEAFF
CDR3 DNA: TGTGCCAGCAGTTACGAGGGGTTGACTGAAGCTTTCTTT